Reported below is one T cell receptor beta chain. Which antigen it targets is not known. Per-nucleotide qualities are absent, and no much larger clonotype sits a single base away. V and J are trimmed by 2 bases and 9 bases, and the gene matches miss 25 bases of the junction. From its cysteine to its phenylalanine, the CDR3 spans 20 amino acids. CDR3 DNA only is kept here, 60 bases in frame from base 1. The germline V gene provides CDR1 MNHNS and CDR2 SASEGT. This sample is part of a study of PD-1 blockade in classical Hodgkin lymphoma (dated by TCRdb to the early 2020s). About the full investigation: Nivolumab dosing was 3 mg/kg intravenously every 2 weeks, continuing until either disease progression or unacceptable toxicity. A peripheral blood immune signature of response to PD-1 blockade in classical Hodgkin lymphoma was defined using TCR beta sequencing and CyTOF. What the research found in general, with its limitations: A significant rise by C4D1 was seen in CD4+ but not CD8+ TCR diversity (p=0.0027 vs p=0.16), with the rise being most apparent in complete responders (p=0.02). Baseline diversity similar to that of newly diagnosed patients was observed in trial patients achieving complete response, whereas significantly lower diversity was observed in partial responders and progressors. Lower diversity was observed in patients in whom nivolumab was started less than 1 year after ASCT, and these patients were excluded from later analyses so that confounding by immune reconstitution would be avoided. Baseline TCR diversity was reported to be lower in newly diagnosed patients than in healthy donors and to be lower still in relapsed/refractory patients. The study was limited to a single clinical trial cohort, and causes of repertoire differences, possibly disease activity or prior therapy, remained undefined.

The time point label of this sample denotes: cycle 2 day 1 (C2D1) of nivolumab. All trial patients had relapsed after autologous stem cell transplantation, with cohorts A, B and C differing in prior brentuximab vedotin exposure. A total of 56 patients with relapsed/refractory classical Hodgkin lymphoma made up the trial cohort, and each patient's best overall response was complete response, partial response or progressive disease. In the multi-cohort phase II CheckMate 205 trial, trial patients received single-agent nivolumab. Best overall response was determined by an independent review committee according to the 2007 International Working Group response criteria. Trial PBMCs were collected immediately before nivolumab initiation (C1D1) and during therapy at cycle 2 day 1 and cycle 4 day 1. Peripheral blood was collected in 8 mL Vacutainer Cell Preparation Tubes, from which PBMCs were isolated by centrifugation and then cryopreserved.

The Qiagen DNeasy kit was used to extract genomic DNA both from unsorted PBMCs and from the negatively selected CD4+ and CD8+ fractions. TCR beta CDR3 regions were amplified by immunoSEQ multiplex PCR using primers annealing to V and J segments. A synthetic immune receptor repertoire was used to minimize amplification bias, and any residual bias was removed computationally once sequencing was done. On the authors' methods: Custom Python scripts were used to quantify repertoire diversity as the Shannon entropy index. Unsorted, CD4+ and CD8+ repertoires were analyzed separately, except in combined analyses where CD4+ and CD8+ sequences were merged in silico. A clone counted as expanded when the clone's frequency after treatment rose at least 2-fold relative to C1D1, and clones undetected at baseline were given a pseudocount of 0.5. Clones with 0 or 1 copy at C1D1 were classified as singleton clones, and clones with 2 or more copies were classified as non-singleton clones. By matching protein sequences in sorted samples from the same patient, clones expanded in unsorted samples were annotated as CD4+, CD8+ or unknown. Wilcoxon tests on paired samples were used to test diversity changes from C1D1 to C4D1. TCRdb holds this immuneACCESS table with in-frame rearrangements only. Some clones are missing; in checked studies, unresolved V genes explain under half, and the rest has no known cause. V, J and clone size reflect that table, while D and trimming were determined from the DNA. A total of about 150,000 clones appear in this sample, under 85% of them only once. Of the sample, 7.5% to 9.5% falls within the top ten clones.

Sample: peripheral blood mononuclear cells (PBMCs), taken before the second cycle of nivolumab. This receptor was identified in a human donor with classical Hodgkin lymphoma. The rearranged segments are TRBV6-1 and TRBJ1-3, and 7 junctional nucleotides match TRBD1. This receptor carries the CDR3 CASSELMGAGTAWVRGTIYF. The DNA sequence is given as TGTGCCAGCAGTGAATTAATGGGGGCCGGGACAGCTTGGGTGAGGGGCACCATATATTTT.